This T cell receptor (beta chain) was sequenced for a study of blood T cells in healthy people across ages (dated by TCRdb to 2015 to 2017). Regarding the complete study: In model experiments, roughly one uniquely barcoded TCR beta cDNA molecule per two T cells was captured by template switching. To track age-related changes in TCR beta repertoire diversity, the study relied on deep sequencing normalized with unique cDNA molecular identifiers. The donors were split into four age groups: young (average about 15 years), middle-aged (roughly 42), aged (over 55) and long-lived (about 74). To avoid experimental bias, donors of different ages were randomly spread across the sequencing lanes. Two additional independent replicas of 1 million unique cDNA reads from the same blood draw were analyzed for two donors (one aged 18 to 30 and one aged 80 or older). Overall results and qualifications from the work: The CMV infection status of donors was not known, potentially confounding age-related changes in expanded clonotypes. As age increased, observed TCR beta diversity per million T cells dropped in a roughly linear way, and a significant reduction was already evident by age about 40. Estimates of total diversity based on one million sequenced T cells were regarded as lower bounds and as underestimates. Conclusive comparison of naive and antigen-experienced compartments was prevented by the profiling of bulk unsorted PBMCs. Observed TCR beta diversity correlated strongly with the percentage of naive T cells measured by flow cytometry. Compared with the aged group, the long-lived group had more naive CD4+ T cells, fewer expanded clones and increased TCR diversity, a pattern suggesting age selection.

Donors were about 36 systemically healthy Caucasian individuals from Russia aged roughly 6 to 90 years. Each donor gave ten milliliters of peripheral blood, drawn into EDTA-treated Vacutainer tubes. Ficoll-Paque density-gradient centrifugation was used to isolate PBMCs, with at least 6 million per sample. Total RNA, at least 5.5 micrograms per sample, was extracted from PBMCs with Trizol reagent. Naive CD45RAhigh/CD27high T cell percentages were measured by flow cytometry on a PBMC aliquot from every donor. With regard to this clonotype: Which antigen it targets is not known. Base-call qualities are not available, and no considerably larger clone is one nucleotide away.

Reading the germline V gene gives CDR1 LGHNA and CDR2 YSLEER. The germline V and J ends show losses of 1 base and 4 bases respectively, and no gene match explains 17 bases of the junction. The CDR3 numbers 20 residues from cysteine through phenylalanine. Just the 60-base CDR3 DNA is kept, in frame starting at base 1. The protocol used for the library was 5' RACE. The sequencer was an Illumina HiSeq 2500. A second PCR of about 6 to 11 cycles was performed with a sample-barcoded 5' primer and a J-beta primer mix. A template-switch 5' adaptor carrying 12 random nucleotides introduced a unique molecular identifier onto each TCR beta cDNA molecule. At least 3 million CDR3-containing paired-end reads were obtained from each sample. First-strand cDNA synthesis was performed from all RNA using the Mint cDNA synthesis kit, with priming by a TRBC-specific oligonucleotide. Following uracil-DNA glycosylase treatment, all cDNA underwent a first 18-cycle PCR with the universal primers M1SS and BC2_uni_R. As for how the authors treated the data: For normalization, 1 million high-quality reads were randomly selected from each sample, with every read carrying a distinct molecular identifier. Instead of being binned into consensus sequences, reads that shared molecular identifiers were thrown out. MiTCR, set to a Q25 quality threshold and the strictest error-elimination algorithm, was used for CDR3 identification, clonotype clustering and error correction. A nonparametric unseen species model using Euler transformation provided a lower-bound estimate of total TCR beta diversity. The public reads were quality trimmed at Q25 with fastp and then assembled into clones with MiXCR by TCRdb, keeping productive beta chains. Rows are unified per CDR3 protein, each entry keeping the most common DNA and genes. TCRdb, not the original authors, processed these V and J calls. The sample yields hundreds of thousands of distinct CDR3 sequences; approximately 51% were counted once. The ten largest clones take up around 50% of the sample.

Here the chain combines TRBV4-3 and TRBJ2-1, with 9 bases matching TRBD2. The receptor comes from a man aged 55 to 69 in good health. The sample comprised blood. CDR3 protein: CASSQASSLAGLVSYNEQFF. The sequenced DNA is TGCGCCAGCAGCCAAGCTTCGAGTCTAGCGGGATTGGTTTCTTACAATGAGCAGTTCTTC.